This is a list of T cell receptor beta chains from one sample in a study of early T cells in non-severe SARS-CoV-2 infection. Each CDR3 protein is one row after TCRdb ran MiXCR on the 5' RACE reads. This sample carries about 56,000 distinct CDR3 sequences, roughly 16% of them seen once, and the ten largest clones take 4.1%. The specimen comprised whole blood, sampled at baseline. These receptors all come from an adult who was a healthcare worker with PCR-confirmed SARS-CoV-2 infection or an uninfected control (not recorded which). The CDR3 runs from the conserved cysteine through the conserved F or W. D genes are given only for firm matches. Clone size is given for some rows only: seen once, a few or many times, or a class if the clone is expanded.

V gene: TRBV6-5; clone size: NA; J gene: TRBJ2-7; D gene: TRBD1; CDR3 DNA: TGTGCCAGCAGCCGACAGGGATCCTACGAGCAGTACTTC; CDR3 protein: CASSRQGSYEQYF
V gene: TRBV5-1; clone size: NA; J gene: TRBJ2-3; D gene: NA; CDR3 DNA: TGCGCCAGCAGCTTGGTGGGGGCCCCCACAGATACGCAGTATTTT; CDR3 protein: CASSLVGAPTDTQYF
V gene: TRBV5-1; clone size: NA; J gene: TRBJ2-7; D gene: TRBD2; CDR3 DNA: TGCGCCAGCAGCTACGGACTAGCGGGAACGTACGAGCAGTACTTC; CDR3 protein: CASSYGLAGTYEQYF
V gene: TRBV4-1; clone size: NA; J gene: TRBJ1-3; D gene: TRBD1; CDR3 DNA: TGCGCCAGCAGCCCCGAACCGACAGGGAGGGCACACACCATATATTTT; CDR3 protein: CASSPEPTGRAHTIYF
V gene: TRBV20-1; clone size: few; J gene: TRBJ2-1; D gene: NA; CDR3 DNA: TGCGGCACGGGTGGGGTCAATGAGCAGTTCTTC; CDR3 protein: CGTGGVNEQFF
V gene: TRBV5-5; clone size: NA; J gene: TRBJ2-7; D gene: NA; CDR3 DNA: TGTGCCAGCAGCTCCCACTCCTACGAGCAGTACTTC; CDR3 protein: CASSSHSYEQYF
V gene: TRBV6-1; clone size: NA; J gene: TRBJ2-2; D gene: NA; CDR3 DNA: TGTGCCAGCATGGGCGGGGCCGGGGAGCTGTTTTTT; CDR3 protein: CASMGGAGELFF
V gene: TRBV7-2; clone size: NA; J gene: TRBJ2-4; D gene: NA; CDR3 DNA: TGTGCCAGCAGCCTGGCCTCCGGGACTGTCATCAAAAACATTCAGTACTTC; CDR3 protein: CASSLASGTVIKNIQYF
V gene: TRBV2; clone size: NA; J gene: TRBJ2-1; D gene: NA; CDR3 DNA: TGTGCCAGCAGTGATGGGGGGAGCGAGTTCTTC; CDR3 protein: CASSDGGSEFF
V gene: TRBV4-1; clone size: few; J gene: TRBJ2-7; D gene: TRBD1; CDR3 DNA: TGCGCCAGCAGCCAAGGACAGGGGACCTACGAGCAGTACTTC; CDR3 protein: CASSQGQGTYEQYF
V gene: TRBV12-3/TRBV12-4; clone size: NA; J gene: TRBJ2-1; D gene: NA; CDR3 DNA: TGTGCCAGCAGAGAGAGCTCCTACAATGAGCAGTTCTTC; CDR3 protein: CASRESSYNEQFF
V gene: TRBV28; clone size: NA; J gene: TRBJ2-3; D gene: NA; CDR3 DNA: TGTGCCAGCAGTCGTCGGGACTCCGTCCATACGCAGTATTTT; CDR3 protein: CASSRRDSVHTQYF
V gene: TRBV7-8; clone size: many; J gene: TRBJ2-7; D gene: NA; CDR3 DNA: TGTGCCAGCAGCTTAGAGGGGGGCCTCGCTAGCTCCTACGAGCAGTACTTC; CDR3 protein: CASSLEGGLASSYEQYF
V gene: TRBV24-1; clone size: few; J gene: TRBJ1-3; D gene: NA; CDR3 DNA: TGTGCCACCAGTGATTCCTCTGGAAACACCATATATTTT; CDR3 protein: CATSDSSGNTIYF
V gene: TRBV2; clone size: NA; J gene: TRBJ2-5; D gene: NA; CDR3 DNA: TGTGCCAGCAGTGATTTTAGCGGTGCGGGGACCCAGTACTTC; CDR3 protein: CASSDFSGAGTQYF